The entry that follows covers one T cell receptor (beta chain) sequence. These data belong to a study of T cell responses to AZD1222 COVID-19 vaccine. TCRdb's table, derived via immunoSEQ multiplex PCR, lists solely in-frame clones and lacks some. The sample includes about 84,000 clones, around 85% of them seen just once. The germline V gene encodes CDR1 SGHDN and CDR2 FVKESK. Germline trimming cut 0 bases from V and 10 bases from J; bases unmatched to any gene: 5. The CDR3 spans 14 residues. The receptor was isolated from an adult who received the AZD1222 COVID-19 vaccine. The rearrangement links TRBV14 to TRBJ2-3; 9 bases fit TRBD2. The sequencing used peripheral blood, collected 28 days after the second AZD1222 dose. The CDR3 loop reads CASSQDPTSGAQYF. The DNA for the CDR3 is TGTGCCAGCAGCCAAGACCCGACTAGCGGAGCGCAGTATTTT.